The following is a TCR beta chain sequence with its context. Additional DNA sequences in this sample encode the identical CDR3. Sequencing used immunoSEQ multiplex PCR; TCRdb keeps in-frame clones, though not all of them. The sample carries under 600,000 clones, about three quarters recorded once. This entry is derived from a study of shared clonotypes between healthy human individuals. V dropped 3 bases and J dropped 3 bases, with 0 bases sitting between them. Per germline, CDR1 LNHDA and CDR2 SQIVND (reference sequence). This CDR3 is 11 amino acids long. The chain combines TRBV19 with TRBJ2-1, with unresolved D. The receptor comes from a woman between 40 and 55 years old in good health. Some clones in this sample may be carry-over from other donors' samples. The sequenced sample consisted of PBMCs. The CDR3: CASSIYNEQFF. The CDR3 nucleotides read TGTGCCAGTAGTATCTACAATGAGCAGTTCTTC.